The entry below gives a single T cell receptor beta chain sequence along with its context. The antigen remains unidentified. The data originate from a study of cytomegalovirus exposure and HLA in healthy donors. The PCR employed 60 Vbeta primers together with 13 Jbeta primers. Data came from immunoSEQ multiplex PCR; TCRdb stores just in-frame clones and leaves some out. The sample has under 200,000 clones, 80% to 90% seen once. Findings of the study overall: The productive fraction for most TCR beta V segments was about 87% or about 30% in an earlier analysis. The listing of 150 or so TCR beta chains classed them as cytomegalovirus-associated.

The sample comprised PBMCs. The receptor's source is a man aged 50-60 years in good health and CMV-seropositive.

The CDR3 loop is CASSLSGSGSGTQYF. CDR3 nucleotide sequence: TGTGCCAGCAGCTTAAGTGGTAGCGGGAGTGGGACCCAGTACTTC. The genes are TRBV7-2 and TRBJ2-5; 9 bases map to TRBD2. Losses at the gene ends were 2 bases for V and 7 bases for J; bases not matched to a gene: 8. The V gene's germline CDR1 is SGHTA and CDR2 FQGNSA. The CDR3 runs to 15 residues.